These 2 T cell receptor beta chains came from one sample sequenced in a study of blood T cell repertoires in COVID-19. Sequenced by immunoSEQ multiplex PCR; TCRdb stores in-frame clones only, minus some. The sample includes about 300,000 clones, approximately 87% of them seen just once. Material: peripheral blood. These receptor sequences come from a woman in her thirties or forties who had recovered from COVID-19.

The CDR3 nucleotides read TGTGCCAGCAGCTTAGGACAGTCCTGGGCGGATACGCAGTATTTT. Translating it yields CASSLGQSWADTQYF. The rearrangement joins TRBV11-2 to TRBJ2-3; D might be TRBD1 (5 bases). The V end lost 1 base, the J end lost 6 bases, and 14 bases lay between the germline ends. The CDR3 length is 15 residues. In germline, CDR1 is SGHAT, CDR2 FQNNGV.

The chain employs TRBV7-6 and TRBJ2-1, with 7 bases that match TRBD2. The CDR3 covers 15 residues. In germline, CDR1 is SGHVS, CDR2 FNYEAQ. The V segment lost 3 bases and the J segment 2 bases; nucleotides outside the gene matches: 4. CDR3 in DNA: TGTGCCAGCAGCTTCCTAAGCGGGACCTACAATGAGCAGTTCTTC. This translates into CASSFLSGTYNEQFF.